A single sample is the source of the 7 T cell receptor beta chains below, sequenced in a study of shared clonotypes between healthy human individuals. Clones were sequenced by immunoSEQ multiplex PCR, and TCRdb holds only the in-frame ones, with some missing. The profile shows about a million clones, more than 75% of them singletons. The specimen sequenced was memory CD4+ T cells sorted from blood. The subset denotes: CD45RA-negative fraction. These receptors were obtained from a man younger than 35 in good health.

This CDR3 is CASSLEHSRLEQYF. As DNA, the CDR3 is TGTGCCAGCAGCTTAGAGCACAGCCGCCTCGAGCAGTACTTC. The rearrangement joins TRBV7-2 to TRBJ2-7; D unclear. The CDR3 spans 14 residues. The germline V gene encodes CDR1 SGHTA and CDR2 FQGNSA. V shed 1 base and J shed 6 bases, with 13 bases lying between them. The full variable domain, its missing parts supplied by reference TRBV7-2 and TRBJ2-7, is GAGVSQSPSNKVTEKGKDVELRCDPISGHTALYWYRQSLGQGLEFLIYFQGNSAPDKSGLPSDRFSAERTGGSVSTLTIQRTQQEDSAVYLCASSLEHSRLEQYFGPGTRLTVT.

The rearrangement joins TRBV5-1 to TRBJ2-1; 11 nucleotides match TRBD2. The CDR3 loop spans 16 amino acids. V shed 3 bases, J shed 2 bases, and the junction held 4 bases outside the gene matches. Germline V gene lookup returns CDR1 SGHRS and CDR2 YFSETQ. The CDR3 loop reads CASSSSSGGTYNEQFF. The CDR3 region has the DNA TGCGCCAGCAGCTCCTCTAGCGGGGGGACCTACAATGAGCAGTTCTTC.

The chain carries TRBV29-1 and TRBJ2-3, with no clear D. V shed 1 base and J shed 4 bases, with 9 bases lying between them. The CDR3 contains 13 residues. CDR1 SQVTM and CDR2 ANQGSEA come from the germline V gene. DNA for the CDR3: TGCAGCGTTGAAGTGGGTGGGGCAGATACGCAGTATTTT. As protein: CSVEVGGADTQYF.

The chain carries TRBV18 and TRBJ2-5, with TRBD2 as a possible D gene (5 bases). This CDR3 has 13 amino acids. Germline-derived CDR1 and CDR2 are KGHSH and LQKENI. Trimming took 3 bases from V and 4 from J, leaving 9 bases between them. The CDR3 DNA sequence: TGTGCCAGCTCACCGAGGGTTGTAGAGACCCAGTACTTC. Translated, it gives CASSPRVVETQYF.

V gene TRBV30 combines with J gene TRBJ1-1, with TRBD1 matching 8 bases. Germline CDR1 and CDR2: GTSNPN and SVGIG (reference sequence). CDR3 length equals 13 residues. Unmatched junction bases numbered 9, after V lost 7 bases and J lost 5 bases. The CDR3 spells CALCPTGGTEAFF. DNA for the CDR3: TGTGCCTTATGCCCAACAGGGGGAACTGAAGCTTTCTTT.

V and J are TRBV10-1 and TRBJ2-7, with D possibly TRBD1 on 6 matching bases. The CDR3 runs to 13 residues. Trimming left V 3 bases short and J 6 bases short, with 12 bases between. CDR1 and CDR2 from the germline V gene are WNHNN and SYGVQD (reference sequence). CDR3 amino acids: CASSDYRAGEQYF. The DNA for the CDR3 is TGCGCCAGCAGTGATTACAGGGCAGGCGAGCAGTACTTC.

The chain is built from TRBV6-5 and TRBJ2-1; 12 positions match TRBD2. CDR3 size: 15 residues. The V gene end was trimmed by 6 bases and the J gene end by 4 bases; junction bases not matched to a gene: 4. CDR1 MNHEY and CDR2 SVGAGI come from the germline V gene. CDR3 DNA sequence: TGTGCCAGCAGCTACGGACTAGCGGGATACAATGAGCAGTTCTTC. Encoded protein: CASSYGLAGYNEQFF.